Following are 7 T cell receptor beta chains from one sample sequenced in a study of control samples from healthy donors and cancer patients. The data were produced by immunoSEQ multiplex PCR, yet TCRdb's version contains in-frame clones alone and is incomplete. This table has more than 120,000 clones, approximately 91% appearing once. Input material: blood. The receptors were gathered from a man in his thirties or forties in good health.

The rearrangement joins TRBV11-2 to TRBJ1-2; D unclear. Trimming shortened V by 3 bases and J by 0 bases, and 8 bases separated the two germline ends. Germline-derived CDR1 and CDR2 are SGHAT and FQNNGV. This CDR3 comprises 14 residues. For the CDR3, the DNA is TGTGCCAGCAGCTTCGGAGCCTCTAACTATGGCTACACCTTC. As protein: CASSFGASNYGYTF.

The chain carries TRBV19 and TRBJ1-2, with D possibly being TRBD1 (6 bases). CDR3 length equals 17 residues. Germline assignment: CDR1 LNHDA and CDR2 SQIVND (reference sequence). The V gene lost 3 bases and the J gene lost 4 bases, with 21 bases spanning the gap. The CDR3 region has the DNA TGTGCCAGTAGTATCGGGGGGCCCGTTAGGTTGGGCTATGGCTACACCTTC. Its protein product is CASSIGGPVRLGYGYTF.

CDR3 region: CASSIPGGVTEAFF. For the CDR3, the DNA is TGTGCCAGTAGTATCCCAGGGGGCGTCACTGAAGCTTTCTTT. The chain uses TRBV19 and TRBJ1-1; 8 bases map to TRBD1. Germline values: CDR1 LNHDA, CDR2 SQIVND (reference sequence). This CDR3 spans 14 amino acids. With V trimmed by 3 bases and J by 4 bases, 4 bases remained unmatched.

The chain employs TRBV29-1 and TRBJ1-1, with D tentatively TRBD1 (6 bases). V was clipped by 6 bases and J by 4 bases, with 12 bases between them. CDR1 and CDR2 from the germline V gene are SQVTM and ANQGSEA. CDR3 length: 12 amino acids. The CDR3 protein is CSVISGATEAFF. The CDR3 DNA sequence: TGCAGCGTAATATCGGGGGCCACTGAAGCTTTCTTT. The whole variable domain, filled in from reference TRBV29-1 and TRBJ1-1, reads SAVISQKPSRDICQRGTSLTIQCQVDSQVTMMFWYRQQPGQSLTLIATANQGSEATYESGFVIDKFPISRPNLTFSTLTVSNMSPEDSSIYLCSVISGATEAFFGQGTRLTVV.

CDR3 amino acids: CAARRGLAVTDTQYF. CDR3 nucleotide sequence: TGTGCCGCCCGGCGGGGACTAGCGGTCACAGATACGCAGTATTTT. The J gene is TRBJ2-3, the V gene TRBV15, with 11 bases aligning to TRBD2. The junction had 9 bases not matched to a gene; V was cut back by 11 bases and J by 2 bases. Germline-derived CDR1 and CDR2 are LNHNV and YYDKDF (reference sequence). CDR3 length: 15 amino acids.

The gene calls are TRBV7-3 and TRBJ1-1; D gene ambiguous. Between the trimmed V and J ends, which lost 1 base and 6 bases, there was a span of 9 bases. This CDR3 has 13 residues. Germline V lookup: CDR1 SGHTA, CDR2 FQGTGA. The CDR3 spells CASSLIGAAEAFF. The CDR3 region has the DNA TGTGCCAGCAGCTTAATAGGAGCCGCTGAAGCTTTCTTT.

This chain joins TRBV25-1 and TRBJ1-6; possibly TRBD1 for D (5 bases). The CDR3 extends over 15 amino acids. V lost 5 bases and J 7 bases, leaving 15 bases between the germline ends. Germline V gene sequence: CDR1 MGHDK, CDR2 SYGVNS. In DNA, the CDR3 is TGTGCCAGCAGTTCTGAGGACATAGGGAATTCACCCCTCCACTTT. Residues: CASSSEDIGNSPLHF. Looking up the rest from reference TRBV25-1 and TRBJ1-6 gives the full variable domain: EADIYQTPRYLVIGTGKKITLECSQTMGHDKMYWYQQDPGMELHLIHYSYGVNSTEKGDLSSESTVSRIRTEHFPLTLESARPSHTSQYLCASSSEDIGNSPLHFGNGTRLTVT.